The clone carrying this T cell receptor beta chain has a handful of counts. The antigen remains undetermined. These data belong to a study of T cells in Graves' hyperthyroidism and ophthalmopathy. General study results and limits: Among clonotypes expanded in thyroid above 0.001, most were also found in blood.

Regions amplified from RNA transcripts were the TCR beta CDR3 regions. In the first-round RT-PCR of the TCR CDR3, the HTBI primer set was used. One entry per CDR3 protein, called by TCRdb with MiXCR from the multiplex PCR reads. The data show about 350,000 distinct CDR3 sequences, roughly 15% seen once. V shed 0 bases and J shed 6 bases, with 9 bases lying between them. Germline V gene data show CDR1 as GTSNPN and CDR2 as SVGIG (reference sequence). CDR3 length: 13 amino acids. The receptor was isolated from a woman in her 40s with Graves' ophthalmopathy. This sequence joins TRBV30 and TRBJ1-5, with D perhaps TRBD1 (5 bases). The sample consisted of blood. The CDR3 nucleotides are TGTGCCTGGAGTGTAAAAGGGACTCAGCCCCAGCATTTT. This translates into CAWSVKGTQPQHF. The whole variable domain, remainder taken from reference TRBV30 and TRBJ1-5, is SQTIHQWPATLVQPVGSPLSLECTVEGTSNPNLYWYRQAAGRGLQLLFYSVGIGQISSEVPQNLSASRPQDRQFILSSKKLLLSDSGFYLCAWSVKGTQPQHFGDGTRLSIL.